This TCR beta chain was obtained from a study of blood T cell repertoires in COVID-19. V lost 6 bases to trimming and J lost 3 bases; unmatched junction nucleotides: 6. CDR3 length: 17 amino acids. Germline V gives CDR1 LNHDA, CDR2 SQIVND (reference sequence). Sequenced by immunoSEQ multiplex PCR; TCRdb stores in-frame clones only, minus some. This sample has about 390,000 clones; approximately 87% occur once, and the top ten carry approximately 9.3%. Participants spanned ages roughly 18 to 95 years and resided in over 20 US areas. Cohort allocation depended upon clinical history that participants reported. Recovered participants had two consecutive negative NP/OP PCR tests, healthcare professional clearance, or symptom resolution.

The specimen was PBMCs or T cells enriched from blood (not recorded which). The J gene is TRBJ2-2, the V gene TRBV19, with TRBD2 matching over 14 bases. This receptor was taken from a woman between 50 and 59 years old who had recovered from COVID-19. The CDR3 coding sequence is TGTGCCAGTAGCAGGACTAGCGGGGGGTTGTACACCGGGGAGCTGTTTTTT. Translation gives CASSRTSGGLYTGELFF.